These T cell receptor beta chains were read from a single sample in a study of T-cell memory formation after mild COVID-19. TCRdb ran MiXCR on the 5' RACE reads and lists one entry per CDR3 protein. This sample carries about 90,000 distinct CDR3 sequences, less than 15% of them seen once, and the ten largest clones take about 29%. The source material was PBMCs or a T cell subset sorted from them (not recorded which). The receptors originated from an adult woman who had mild COVID-19 (a few samples of this study predate the infection). Cell type and time point are not known. Each CDR3 is given with its conserved first and last residue. The D gene is left open where the match is weak. Rows may omit the clone size; those that give it use once, few, many or a size class.

d_call: TRBD1; v_call: TRBV7-9; j_call: TRBJ2-3; clone_size: .; cdr3_aa: CASSWTGEDTQYF; cdr3_nt: TGTGCCAGCAGCTGGACAGGGGAGGATACGCAGTATTTT
d_call: .; v_call: TRBV6-2/TRBV6-3; j_call: TRBJ2-2; clone_size: few; cdr3_aa: CASSYSARNTGELFF; cdr3_nt: TGTGCCAGCAGTTACTCTGCCAGGAACACCGGGGAGCTGTTTTTT
d_call: TRBD2; v_call: TRBV6-6; j_call: TRBJ2-5; clone_size: few; cdr3_aa: CASSYSISVAGDETQYF; cdr3_nt: TGTGCCAGCAGTTACTCGATTAGTGTAGCGGGGGACGAGACCCAGTACTTC
d_call: .; v_call: TRBV7-8; j_call: TRBJ2-5; clone_size: .; cdr3_aa: CASTPTGPGAETQYF; cdr3_nt: TGTGCCAGCACACCCACGGGCCCGGGGGCGGAGACCCAGTACTTC
d_call: .; v_call: TRBV4-1; j_call: TRBJ1-1; clone_size: few; cdr3_aa: CASSQEDLRTEAFF; cdr3_nt: TGCGCCAGCAGCCAAGAGGATCTGCGGACTGAAGCTTTCTTT
d_call: .; v_call: TRBV7-9; j_call: TRBJ2-3; clone_size: many; cdr3_aa: CASSPFGQTSTDTQYF; cdr3_nt: TGTGCCAGCAGCCCCTTCGGACAGACTAGCACAGATACGCAGTATTTT
d_call: TRBD1; v_call: TRBV9; j_call: TRBJ2-7; clone_size: many; cdr3_aa: CASSPGQGAIEQYF; cdr3_nt: TGTGCCAGCAGCCCGGGACAGGGGGCTATTGAGCAGTACTTC
d_call: .; v_call: TRBV30; j_call: TRBJ2-2; clone_size: .; cdr3_aa: CAWSPGTPGVYTGELFF; cdr3_nt: TGTGCCTGGAGTCCCGGGACTCCTGGGGTGTACACCGGGGAGCTGTTTTTT
d_call: TRBD2; v_call: TRBV24-1; j_call: TRBJ2-1; clone_size: few; cdr3_aa: CATQSGDGAYNEQFF; cdr3_nt: TGTGCCACCCAAAGCGGGGATGGAGCCTACAATGAGCAGTTCTTC
d_call: TRBD2; v_call: TRBV10-3; j_call: TRBJ2-7; clone_size: .; cdr3_aa: CAIHRAGGWLSEQYF; cdr3_nt: TGTGCCATCCACCGAGCGGGGGGGTGGCTTTCCGAGCAGTACTTC
d_call: TRBD1; v_call: TRBV7-2; j_call: TRBJ2-5; clone_size: .; cdr3_aa: CASSLTGGEETQYF; cdr3_nt: TGTGCCAGCAGCTTAACAGGGGGCGAAGAGACCCAGTACTTC
d_call: .; v_call: TRBV5-5; j_call: TRBJ2-7; clone_size: .; cdr3_aa: CASSSEGGFYYEQYF; cdr3_nt: TGTGCCAGCAGCTCCGAAGGGGGGTTCTACTACGAGCAGTACTTC
d_call: TRBD1; v_call: TRBV7-9; j_call: TRBJ2-7; clone_size: many; cdr3_aa: CASSWTGNEQYF; cdr3_nt: TGTGCCAGCAGCTGGACAGGGAACGAGCAGTACTTC
d_call: TRBD1; v_call: TRBV4-3; j_call: TRBJ2-1; clone_size: .; cdr3_aa: CASSHAYPGQSYNEQFF; cdr3_nt: TGCGCCAGCAGCCATGCGTATCCGGGACAGTCTTACAATGAGCAGTTCTTC
d_call: TRBD1; v_call: TRBV7-6; j_call: TRBJ1-4; clone_size: few; cdr3_aa: CASSPKQGAREKLFF; cdr3_nt: TGTGCCAGCAGCCCGAAACAGGGGGCGCGTGAAAAACTGTTTTTT
d_call: .; v_call: TRBV4-2; j_call: TRBJ2-1; clone_size: many; cdr3_aa: CASSRESSYNEQFF; cdr3_nt: TGTGCCAGCAGCCGCGAGAGCTCCTACAATGAGCAGTTCTTC
d_call: .; v_call: TRBV27; j_call: TRBJ2-1; clone_size: .; cdr3_aa: CASSFGSEGPQFF; cdr3_nt: TGTGCCAGCAGTTTTGGTAGCGAGGGTCCGCAGTTCTTC
d_call: .; v_call: TRBV7-6; j_call: TRBJ2-2; clone_size: .; cdr3_aa: CASSLATLNTGELFF; cdr3_nt: TGTGCCAGCAGCTTAGCAACCTTGAACACCGGGGAGCTGTTTTTT
d_call: TRBD1; v_call: TRBV3-1; j_call: TRBJ2-5; clone_size: .; cdr3_aa: CASSQVGQGKTQYF; cdr3_nt: TGTGCCAGCAGCCAAGTGGGACAGGGAAAGACCCAGTACTTC
d_call: TRBD2; v_call: TRBV5-1; j_call: TRBJ2-4; clone_size: .; cdr3_aa: CASRGEAGVTKNIQYF; cdr3_nt: TGCGCCAGCAGAGGGGAAGCGGGAGTAACCAAAAACATTCAGTACTTC
d_call: .; v_call: TRBV14; j_call: TRBJ1-2; clone_size: .; cdr3_aa: CASSQVGRTFYGYTF; cdr3_nt: TGTGCCAGCAGCCAAGTCGGCAGGACCTTCTATGGCTACACCTTC
d_call: .; v_call: TRBV6-2/TRBV6-3; j_call: TRBJ2-6; clone_size: .; cdr3_aa: CASSLEDSGANVLTF; cdr3_nt: TGTGCCAGCAGTTTGGAGGACTCTGGGGCCAACGTCCTGACTTTC
d_call: TRBD1; v_call: TRBV4-1; j_call: TRBJ2-1; clone_size: .; cdr3_aa: CASSQLSRGPHNEQFF; cdr3_nt: TGCGCCAGCAGCCAATTATCCAGGGGGCCCCACAATGAGCAGTTCTTC
d_call: TRBD2; v_call: TRBV12-3/TRBV12-4; j_call: TRBJ2-3; clone_size: .; cdr3_aa: CASSLFGGGSTDTQYF; cdr3_nt: TGTGCCAGCAGTTTATTCGGCGGGGGTAGCACAGATACGCAGTATTTT
d_call: .; v_call: TRBV19; j_call: TRBJ2-7; clone_size: .; cdr3_aa: CATAPALEYEQYF; cdr3_nt: TGTGCCACCGCGCCGGCCCTGGAGTACGAGCAGTACTTC
d_call: .; v_call: TRBV5-1; j_call: TRBJ1-1; clone_size: .; cdr3_aa: CASSLYAPIVNTEAFF; cdr3_nt: TGCGCCAGCAGCTTGTACGCACCGATTGTGAACACTGAAGCTTTCTTT
d_call: .; v_call: TRBV5-1; j_call: TRBJ2-1; clone_size: many; cdr3_aa: CASSYNAGYAGYNEQFF; cdr3_nt: TGCGCCAGCAGTTACAATGCCGGCTACGCAGGCTACAATGAGCAGTTCTTC
d_call: .; v_call: TRBV20-1; j_call: TRBJ2-1; clone_size: .; cdr3_aa: CSARAANYNEQFF; cdr3_nt: TGCAGTGCTAGAGCCGCTAACTACAATGAGCAGTTCTTC
d_call: .; v_call: TRBV7-9; j_call: TRBJ2-1; clone_size: few; cdr3_aa: CASSSWEGGSYNEQFF; cdr3_nt: TGTGCCAGCAGCTCCTGGGAAGGGGGTTCCTACAATGAGCAGTTCTTC
d_call: TRBD2; v_call: TRBV7-3; j_call: TRBJ2-1; clone_size: few; cdr3_aa: CASSLAGGALDEQFF; cdr3_nt: TGTGCCAGCAGCTTAGCGGGGGGGGCTTTGGATGAGCAGTTCTTC
d_call: TRBD2; v_call: TRBV30; j_call: TRBJ2-7; clone_size: few; cdr3_aa: CAWSEGLAGGGEQYF; cdr3_nt: TGTGCCTGGAGTGAGGGACTAGCGGGAGGCGGCGAGCAGTACTTC
d_call: TRBD2; v_call: TRBV7-9; j_call: TRBJ2-7; clone_size: .; cdr3_aa: CASSVGLAGSEQYF; cdr3_nt: TGTGCCAGCAGCGTGGGACTAGCGGGCAGCGAGCAGTACTTC
d_call: .; v_call: TRBV24-1; j_call: TRBJ2-5; clone_size: few; cdr3_aa: CATGVQETQYF; cdr3_nt: TGTGCCACCGGGGTTCAAGAGACCCAGTACTTC
d_call: TRBD2; v_call: TRBV9; j_call: TRBJ2-5; clone_size: few; cdr3_aa: CASSSSGGQETQYF; cdr3_nt: TGTGCCAGCAGCTCTAGCGGGGGACAAGAGACCCAGTACTTC
d_call: .; v_call: TRBV12-3/TRBV12-4; j_call: TRBJ1-1; clone_size: .; cdr3_aa: CASSLGPSNTEAFF; cdr3_nt: TGTGCCAGCAGTCTAGGGCCTTCCAACACTGAAGCTTTCTTT
d_call: .; v_call: TRBV5-5; j_call: TRBJ2-2; clone_size: .; cdr3_aa: CASSWGTANTGELFF; cdr3_nt: TGTGCCAGCAGCTGGGGGACTGCTAACACCGGGGAGCTGTTTTTT
d_call: .; v_call: TRBV4-3; j_call: TRBJ2-7; clone_size: few; cdr3_aa: CASSQDYGVSSYEQYF; cdr3_nt: TGCGCCAGCAGCCAAGATTATGGCGTGAGCTCCTACGAGCAGTACTTC
d_call: TRBD1; v_call: TRBV5-1; j_call: TRBJ2-7; clone_size: few; cdr3_aa: CASSLGGQGRSYEQYF; cdr3_nt: TGCGCCAGCAGCTTGGGGGGACAGGGAAGGTCCTACGAGCAGTACTTC
d_call: .; v_call: TRBV12-3/TRBV12-4; j_call: TRBJ2-4; clone_size: few; cdr3_aa: CASSFQIHIQYF; cdr3_nt: TGTGCCAGCAGTTTCCAGATACACATTCAGTACTTC
d_call: TRBD1; v_call: TRBV5-1; j_call: TRBJ2-7; clone_size: few; cdr3_aa: CASSRDRVEDEQYF; cdr3_nt: TGCGCCAGCAGCAGAGACAGGGTAGAGGACGAGCAGTACTTC
d_call: .; v_call: TRBV24-1; j_call: TRBJ1-2; clone_size: .; cdr3_aa: CATSETDSYGYTF; cdr3_nt: TGTGCCACCAGTGAAACTGACAGCTATGGCTACACCTTC
d_call: .; v_call: TRBV5-6; j_call: TRBJ2-7; clone_size: .; cdr3_aa: CASSLGQRTNEQYF; cdr3_nt: TGTGCCAGCAGCTTGGGACAAAGGACCAACGAGCAGTACTTC
d_call: .; v_call: TRBV7-2; j_call: TRBJ2-2; clone_size: many; cdr3_aa: CASSRAGNTGELFF; cdr3_nt: TGTGCCAGCAGCCGAGCGGGGAACACCGGGGAGCTGTTTTTT
d_call: .; v_call: TRBV27; j_call: TRBJ1-1; clone_size: .; cdr3_aa: CASAMGGAGFTEAFF; cdr3_nt: TGTGCCAGCGCCATGGGGGGGGCGGGGTTCACTGAAGCTTTCTTT
d_call: TRBD2; v_call: TRBV6-2/TRBV6-3; j_call: TRBJ2-1; clone_size: few; cdr3_aa: CASSYRGLAGDEQFF; cdr3_nt: TGTGCCAGCAGTTACAGAGGGCTAGCGGGCGATGAGCAGTTCTTC